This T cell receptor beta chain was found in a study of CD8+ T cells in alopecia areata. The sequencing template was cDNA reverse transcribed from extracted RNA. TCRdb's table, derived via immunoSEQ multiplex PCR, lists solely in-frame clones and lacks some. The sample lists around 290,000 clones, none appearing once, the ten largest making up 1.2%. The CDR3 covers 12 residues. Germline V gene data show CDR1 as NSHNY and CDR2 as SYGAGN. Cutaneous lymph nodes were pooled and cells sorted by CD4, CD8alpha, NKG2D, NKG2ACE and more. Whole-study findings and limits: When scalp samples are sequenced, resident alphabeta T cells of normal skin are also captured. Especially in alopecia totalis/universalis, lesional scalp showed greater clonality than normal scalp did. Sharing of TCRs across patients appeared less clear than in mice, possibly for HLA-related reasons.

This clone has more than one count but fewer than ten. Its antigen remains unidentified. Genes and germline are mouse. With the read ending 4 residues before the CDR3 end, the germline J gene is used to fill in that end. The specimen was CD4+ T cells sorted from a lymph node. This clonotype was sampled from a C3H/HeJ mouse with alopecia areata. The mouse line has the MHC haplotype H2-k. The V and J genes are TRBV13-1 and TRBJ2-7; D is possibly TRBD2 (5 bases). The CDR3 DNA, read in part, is TGTGCCAGCAGTGATGACTGGTAT. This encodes CASSDDWY. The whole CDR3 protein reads CASSDDWYEQYF.